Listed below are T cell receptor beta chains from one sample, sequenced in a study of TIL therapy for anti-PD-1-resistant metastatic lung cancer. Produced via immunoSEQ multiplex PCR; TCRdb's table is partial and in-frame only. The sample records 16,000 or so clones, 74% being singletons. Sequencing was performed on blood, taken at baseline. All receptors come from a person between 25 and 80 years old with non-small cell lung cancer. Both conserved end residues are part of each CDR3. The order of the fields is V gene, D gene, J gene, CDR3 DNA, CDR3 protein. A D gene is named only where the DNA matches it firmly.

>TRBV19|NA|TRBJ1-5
TGTGCCAGTAGTAGGACAACTTCGGGGAGTTGGCAGCCCCAGCATTTT
CASSRTTSGSWQPQHF
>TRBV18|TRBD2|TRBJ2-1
TGTGCCAGCTCACCAGAGGGACTAGCGTACAATGAGCAGTTCTTC
CASSPEGLAYNEQFF
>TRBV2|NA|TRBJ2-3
TGTGCCAGCGAAGGGGATCATACGCAGTATTTT
CASEGDHTQYF
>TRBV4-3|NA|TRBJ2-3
TGCGCCAGCAGCCAGGACCTAGCGGATACGCAGTATTTT
CASSQDLADTQYF
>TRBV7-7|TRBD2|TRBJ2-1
TGTGCTAGCAGCCAGAGAGGGGGACTAGCGGGGTTAGATGAGCAGTTCTTC
CASSQRGGLAGLDEQFF
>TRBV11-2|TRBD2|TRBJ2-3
TGTGCCAGCAGCTACGGAGCGGGGGGGTTAGATACGCAGTATTTT
CASSYGAGGLDTQYF
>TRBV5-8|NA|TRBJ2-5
TGTGCCAGCAGTTTCTCCGGTCAGGTGCTGGAGACCCAGTACTTC
CASSFSGQVLETQYF
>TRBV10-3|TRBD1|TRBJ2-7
TGTGCCATCAGGGACGACAGGGGAGGTCACGAGCAGTACTTC
CAIRDDRGGHEQYF
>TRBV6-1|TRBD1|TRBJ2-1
TGTGCCAGCAGTACCGGGACAGGACACAATGAGCAGTTCTTC
CASSTGTGHNEQFF
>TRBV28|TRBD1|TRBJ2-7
TGTGCCAGCAGTTCGGGACAGGTCTCGGGCGAGCAGTACTTC
CASSSGQVSGEQYF